A selection of T cell receptor beta chains follows, all from one sample in a study of beta chain features in type 1 diabetes. The assay was immunoSEQ multiplex PCR, and TCRdb's table has in-frame clones only and misses some. The sample lists around 180,000 clones, approximately 13% occurring once. Material: central memory CD4+ T cells from blood. Receptors were obtained from a woman between 18 and 29 years old in good health. Both conserved end residues are part of each CDR3. D genes are given only for firm matches. Where a row states a size, it is once, few, many or the class of an expanded clone; other rows omit it.

V	size	D	J	CDR3	DNA
TRBV18	NA	NA	TRBJ2-7	CASSLPQGANYEQYF	TGTGCCAGCTCACTACCACAGGGCGCTAACTACGAGCAGTACTTC
TRBV10-2	NA	TRBD2	TRBJ2-1	CASRGTSYNEQFF	TGCGCCAGCAGGGGGACTAGCTACAATGAGCAGTTCTTC
TRBV30	NA	TRBD2	TRBJ2-3	CASEGISGRRGTDTQYF	TGTGCCTCCGAGGGGATTAGCGGGAGGCGGGGCACAGATACGCAGTATTTT
TRBV19	many	TRBD1	TRBJ2-7	CATTGTGWYEQYF	TGTGCCACGACCGGGACAGGGTGGTACGAGCAGTACTTC
TRBV10-1	few	NA	TRBJ2-5	CASSERETQYF	TGCGCCAGCAGTGAACGGGAGACCCAGTACTTC
TRBV11-2	few	TRBD1	TRBJ1-1	CASNLAGTGRSEAFF	TGTGCCAGCAACTTAGCGGGGACAGGGAGGAGTGAAGCTTTCTTT
TRBV25-1	few	TRBD2	TRBJ2-7	CASSEQAGQVPYF	TGTGCCAGCAGTGAACAAGCGGGGCAGGTCCCGTACTTC
TRBV18	NA	TRBD1	TRBJ1-1	CASSPSTGLDTEAFF	TGTGCCAGCTCACCCTCGACAGGGTTGGACACTGAAGCTTTCTTT
TRBV5-4	NA	TRBD1	TRBJ2-5	CASSLDQGVETQYF	TGTGCCAGCAGCTTAGACCAGGGGGTAGAGACCCAGTACTTC
TRBV9	NA	NA	TRBJ2-3	CASTEGGSTDTQYF	TGTGCCAGCACAGAGGGAGGAAGTACAGATACGCAGTATTTT
TRBV7-3	NA	NA	TRBJ2-5	CASSLRAGNKETQYF	TGTGCCAGCAGCTTACGAGCGGGTAACAAAGAGACCCAGTACTTC
TRBV2	NA	TRBD2	TRBJ2-1	CASSLNRDYEFF	TGTGCCAGCAGTCTTAATCGGGACTATGAGTTCTTC
TRBV11-1	NA	NA	TRBJ2-2	CASSFNQASNTGELFF	TGTGCCAGCAGCTTTAACCAGGCCTCGAACACCGGGGAGCTGTTTTTT
TRBV4-1	few	NA	TRBJ1-1	CASSPVTGNTEAFF	TGCGCCAGCAGCCCGGTAACAGGGAACACTGAAGCTTTCTTT
TRBV2	NA	TRBD1	TRBJ1-1	CAKGQGYTEAFF	TGTGCCAAGGGACAGGGCTACACTGAAGCTTTCTTT
TRBV18	NA	NA	TRBJ2-1	CASSPLDRGEQFF	TGTGCCAGCTCACCGCTAGACCGGGGAGAGCAGTTCTTC
TRBV5-6	NA	NA	TRBJ1-5	CASSFGSNQPQHF	TGTGCCAGCAGCTTTGGCAGCAATCAGCCCCAGCATTTT
TRBV9	NA	NA	TRBJ1-3	CASSVGGQTGNTIYF	TGTGCCAGCAGCGTAGGAGGCCAAACTGGAAACACCATATATTTT
TRBV2	few	NA	TRBJ1-4	CASSSYRTTNEKLFF	TGTGCCAGCAGCAGCTACAGAACAACTAATGAAAAACTGTTTTTT
TRBV29-1	few	TRBD1	TRBJ1-5	CSVGQGRDQPQHF	TGCAGCGTTGGACAGGGTCGGGATCAGCCCCAGCATTTT
TRBV19	NA	TRBD1	TRBJ1-1	CASREQAGGNTEAFF	TGTGCCAGTAGGGAACAAGCAGGGGGGAACACTGAAGCTTTCTTT
TRBV7-2	NA	NA	TRBJ1-1	CASSYSQGSAFF	TGTGCCAGCAGCTATTCACAGGGATCGGCTTTCTTT
TRBV30	NA	NA	TRBJ2-6	CAWATGSGANVLTF	TGTGCCTGGGCAACAGGGTCTGGGGCCAACGTCCTGACTTTC
TRBV25-1	NA	NA	TRBJ2-5	CASSEYGAGRETQYF	TGTGCCAGCAGTGAATATGGGGCAGGGCGAGAGACCCAGTACTTC
TRBV15	NA	TRBD2	TRBJ2-1	CATSRREGRTNEQFF	TGTGCCACCAGCAGGCGGGAGGGCCGCACAAATGAGCAGTTCTTC
TRBV4-2	few	TRBD2	TRBJ2-3	CASSLSGRAKVQDTQYF	TGTGCCAGCAGCCTAAGCGGGAGGGCCAAGGTTCAAGATACGCAGTATTTT
TRBV2	few	TRBD2	TRBJ2-7	CASSEASGSYEQYF	TGTGCCAGCAGTGAGGCTAGCGGGTCATACGAGCAGTACTTC
TRBV7-2	NA	NA	TRBJ1-2	CASSLGNSGGGYTF	TGTGCCAGCAGCTTAGGGAACTCAGGAGGCGGCTACACCTTC
TRBV18	few	NA	TRBJ1-2	CASSPPSSYYGYTF	TGTGCCAGCTCACCACCGTCCTCCTACTATGGCTACACCTTC
TRBV7-2	few	NA	TRBJ2-3	CASSLGQTSRATDTQYF	TGTGCCAGCAGCCTTGGGCAGACTAGTAGGGCCACAGATACGCAGTATTTT
TRBV7-2	NA	TRBD2	TRBJ2-3	CASSLAGTSLADTQYF	TGTGCCAGCAGCTTAGCCGGGACTAGCCTGGCAGATACGCAGTATTTT
TRBV10-3	few	NA	TRBJ2-3	CAISSTDTQYF	TGTGCCATCAGCTCCACAGATACGCAGTATTTT
TRBV10-3	NA	TRBD1	TRBJ1-1	CATAGQGNTEAFF	TGTGCCACCGCGGGACAGGGAAACACTGAAGCTTTCTTT
TRBV6-5	few	NA	TRBJ2-1	CASSYSSRVNNEQFF	TGTGCCAGCAGTTACTCTTCCAGGGTAAACAATGAGCAGTTCTTC